This TCR beta chain was profiled in a study of T cell responses to AZD1222 COVID-19 vaccine (dated by TCRdb to the early 2020s). About the study as a whole: A total of more than 230 trial participants underwent TCR sequencing, of whom 200 to 220 had received two doses of AZD1222 and approximately 26 had received two doses of the MenACWY control vaccine. Trial participants were enrolled by age into 18-55, 56-69 and 70-plus year subgroups, with around 150, 28 and 57 TCR-sequenced participants respectively.

The CDR3 regions of human TCRbeta chains were analyzed by immunosequencing. In the original analysis: TCRs in the repertoires were compared against a reference library of SARS-CoV-2-specific TCRs that had been generated with the MIRA antigen-specificity platform. Breadth meant the fraction of unique TCRs that were SARS-CoV-2-associated, whereas depth meant the fraction of total T cells that were SARS-CoV-2-associated. Using the MIRA data, each spike-specific TCR was assigned both to the spike region to which the TCR was reactive and to a CD4 or CD8 class. Log10-transformed breadth and depth values were compared by one-way ANOVA with Sidak's multiple comparisons tests. Not all clones reach the TCRdb copy of this immuneACCESS table, which keeps in-frame sequences only. Checked studies attribute under half of the gap to unresolved V genes and leave the rest unexplained. The V and J calls and clone size are taken from that table; D and trimming were inferred from the DNA. The sample contains 100,000 to 150,000 clones, roughly 85% of them found a single time. The top ten clones comprise approximately 4.4% of the sample.

The full study reports these points: Conclusions about previously exposed vaccinees are limited, since just five to seven AZD1222 recipients were seropositive for SARS-CoV-2 at baseline. Participants were mostly white British, with more females than males. The authors suggested clonal diversity may have been underestimated. In the small 56-69-year group, the increase in depth fell short of significance, most likely because of low power. Because no samples from the day 14 peak response were available, repertoires could be characterized only after the peak T cell response. After two AZD1222 doses, spike-specific TCR breadth and depth were significantly higher than at day 0 and than in MenACWY recipients. Nearly half of unique spike-specific TCRs reportedly recognized epitopes outside regions mutated in the B.1.351 and B.1.1.7 variants. Vaccine-associated CD4 TCRs spanned the whole spike protein, with dominant responses in regions 160-218 and 743-854.

The CDR3 contains 15 residues, cysteine and phenylalanine counted. The read is trimmed to its CDR3 DNA, 45 bases read in frame from base 1. Germline trimming: 6 bases from V, 9 bases from J; junction bases outside gene matches: 10. CDR1 is given as MNHEY and CDR2 as SVGAGI, both from the germline V gene. Comment on this clone: This clone's antigen is unknown. No qualities accompany the bases; no much larger clone lies one base away.

This specimen's time point label, interpreted: about 28 days (+/-7) after the second vaccine dose. Because spike-specific TCR depth and breadth did not differ between the two schedules, AZD1222 recipients who got a second dose at roughly 4 weeks were pooled with those who got a second dose at roughly 12 weeks. The vaccinee samples were drawn from two UK trials, COV001 and COV002, one of which was a single-blind randomized controlled phase 2/3 trial testing AZD1222 (ChAdOx1 nCoV-19) in healthy adults. For TCRbeta chain sequencing, PBMC samples from trial participants were taken at day 0 and at day 28 after the second dose.

This specimen was peripheral blood, taken 28 days after the second AZD1222 dose. The chain links TRBV6-5 with TRBJ1-6, with 8 bases in between that match TRBD1. The sequence derives from an adult who received the AZD1222 COVID-19 vaccine. The base sequence is TGTGCCAGCAGCATCCCCGGGACAGGAGCTTCACCCCTCCACTTT. It encodes CASSIPGTGASPLHF.